These T cell receptor beta chains were read from a single sample in a study of OX40 agonist ivuxolimab in advanced cancers. Clones were sequenced by immunoSEQ multiplex PCR, and TCRdb holds only the in-frame ones, with some missing. The sample shows approximately 39,000 clones, around 80% of them seen only once. The sample consisted of CD4+ or CD8+ T cells sorted from blood, taken in a trial of the OX40 agonist ivuxolimab. The receptor source for this set is an adult with an advanced solid tumor such as melanoma, head and neck, liver or kidney cancer. Both conserved end residues are part of each CDR3. A D gene is named only where the DNA matches it firmly. Rows give clone size only sometimes, using once, few, many, or a class for an expanded clone.

V	D	size	J	DNA	CDR3
TRBV28	-	-	TRBJ2-5	TGTGCCAGCAAGTCGGGGGGCCCCCAAGAGACCCAGTACTTC	CASKSGGPQETQYF
TRBV2	TRBD1	-	TRBJ1-1	TGTGCCAGCAGTGAAGATGAGACAGGGAGGGATCCTGAAGCTTTCTTT	CASSEDETGRDPEAFF
TRBV7-9	-	-	TRBJ1-1	TGTGCCAGCAGCTTACAGGGGCGCCAAGGGGCTTTCTTT	CASSLQGRQGAFF
TRBV5-6	-	-	TRBJ2-7	TGTGCCAGCAGCCCCCCCGACAGAGGCGAGCAGTACTTC	CASSPPDRGEQYF
TRBV19	-	once	TRBJ1-5	TGCGCCAGTAATAACAGCCCCGGGCCCCAGCATTTT	CASNNSPGPQHF
TRBV4-1	-	-	TRBJ2-2	TGCGCCAGCAGCCCGGCCGAGGGTTGGACCGGGGAGCTGTTTTTT	CASSPAEGWTGELFF
TRBV2	-	few	TRBJ1-5	TGTGCCAGCAGGGGGCGACAGAGGAGCAATCAGCCCCAGCATTTT	CASRGRQRSNQPQHF
TRBV12-5	-	-	TRBJ1-1	TGTGCTAGTGGTCCCCCCTTTAACACTGAAGCTTTCTTT	CASGPPFNTEAFF
TRBV27	TRBD1	-	TRBJ2-3	TGTGCCAGCAGTCTTCGGGACAGGGTAGATACGCAGTATTTT	CASSLRDRVDTQYF
TRBV4-2	-	-	TRBJ1-6	TGTGCCAGCAGCCAAGACGGGATTATTAATTCACCCCTCCACTTT	CASSQDGIINSPLHF
TRBV9	-	-	TRBJ2-7	TGTGCCAGCAGCGTAGACGGGGGCTCCTACGAGCAGTACTTC	CASSVDGGSYEQYF
TRBV27	TRBD1	-	TRBJ2-7	TGTGCCAACAGCGGGACAGGGGCCTCCTACGAGCAGTACTTC	CANSGTGASYEQYF
TRBV18	-	-	TRBJ1-3	TGTGCCAGCTCACCTACCTCGGACCACTCTGGAAACACCATATATTTT	CASSPTSDHSGNTIYF
TRBV6-6	-	once	TRBJ1-2	TGTGCCAGCAGCTGGGTCGGGCAGGGTGGGGATGGCTACACCTTC	CASSWVGQGGDGYTF
TRBV11-3	-	-	TRBJ1-1	TGTGCCAGCAGCTGGACAGACGAAGCTTTCTTT	CASSWTDEAFF
TRBV19	TRBD1	-	TRBJ1-2	TGTGCCAGTAGCCTCCGGGACAGGGCAAATAGTGGCTACACCTTC	CASSLRDRANSGYTF